The 3 T cell receptor beta chains listed next were all sequenced from one sample in a study of Graves' ophthalmopathy and Graves' hyperthyroidism. For repertoire sequencing, the TCR beta CDR3 regions were amplified from RNA transcripts. RT-PCR was first run with HTBI primers, then multiplex PCR in a second round. TCRdb itself ran the multiplex PCR reads through MiXCR, one entry per CDR3 protein. This sample has about 220,000 distinct CDR3 sequences; 20% to 25% occur once, and the top ten carry around 40%. The sample taken for sequencing was peripheral blood. Receptors originate from a woman between 45 and 65 years old with Graves' ophthalmopathy.

This clonotype was counted ten times or more. This rearrangement joins TRBV30 to TRBJ1-1; D gene ambiguous. Per germline, CDR1 GTSNPN and CDR2 SVGIG (reference sequence). The V gene lost 2 bases and the J gene lost 6 bases, with 16 bases spanning the gap. The CDR3 has 14 residues. The CDR3 DNA follows: TGTGCCTGGAGTAAAGACGGACGGACCCCTGAAGCTTTCTTT. Translating gives CAWSKDGRTPEAFF.

This clonotype was counted ten times or more. The J gene is TRBJ2-5, the V gene TRBV7-2, with a tentative D call TRBD2 (5 bases). Looked up from germline, CDR1 is SGHTA and CDR2 is FQGNSA. Trimming removed 3 bases at V and 2 bases at J, with 7 bases between. The CDR3 sequence is 13 residues long. CDR3 nucleotide sequence: TGTGCCAGCAGCTTCGGACTTCAAGAGACCCAGTACTTC. Amino acid sequence: CASSFGLQETQYF.

This clonotype has a handful of counts. The rearrangement uses TRBV12-3 or TRBV12-4 and TRBJ1-5, with D maybe TRBD1 (6 bases). CDR3 length: 14 residues. The V gene lost 4 bases and the J gene lost 5 bases, with 12 bases spanning the gap. The CDR3 DNA sequence: TGTGCCAGCAGTTGGGGAGACAGGTATCAGCCCCAGCATTTT. It specifies CASSWGDRYQPQHF.